These 29 T cell receptor beta chains originate from one sample sequenced in a study of T cells after somatic rescue of genetic block. Here immunoSEQ multiplex PCR was the method, and the copy in TCRdb shows in-frame clones only, minus some. The table records 110,000 or so clones, around 90% of them present only once. The sample comprised peripheral blood mononuclear cells (PBMCs). The source is a woman aged 18-29 years.

In its sample, this clone was seen once. This chain joins TRBV30 and TRBJ2-5; D remains unclear. Germline lookup yields CDR1 GTSNPN and CDR2 SVGIG (reference sequence). The V and J ends lost 5 bases and 7 bases respectively, with 8 bases between them. The CDR3 runs to 10 residues. DNA of the CDR3: TGTGCCTGGGGAGCCGGGACCCAGTACTTC. Translating it yields CAWGAGTQYF. The entire variable domain, with the rest obtained from reference TRBV30 and TRBJ2-5, is as follows: SQTIHQWPATLVQPVGSPLSLECTVEGTSNPNLYWYRQAAGRGLQLLFYSVGIGQISSEVPQNLSASRPQDRQFILSSKKLLLSDSGFYLCAWGAGTQYFGPGTRLLVL.

V and J are TRBV7-9 and TRBJ2-1; D may be TRBD2 (5 bases). CDR3 size: 16 residues. V was trimmed by 5 bases and J by 5 bases, leaving 19 bases between them. CDR1 is SEHNR, CDR2 FQNEAQ, per germline (reference sequence). Here the CDR3 reads CASSPDSGLGHNEQFF. In nucleotides, the CDR3 is TGTGCCAGCAGCCCCGATTCTGGACTGGGCCACAATGAGCAGTTCTTC.

This clone showed up just once. The V call is TRBV7-6, the J call TRBJ1-2; D unresolved. The germline V and J ends were trimmed by 1 base and 2 bases, with 14 bases remaining between them. Germline lookup yields CDR1 SGHVS and CDR2 FNYEAQ. CDR3 length: 16 residues. The CDR3 reads CASSLEGFAPNYGYTF. Here the CDR3 DNA reads TGTGCCAGCAGCTTAGAGGGTTTTGCCCCCAACTATGGCTACACCTTC.

The J gene is TRBJ1-2, the V gene TRBV6-5; D is undetermined. Germline CDR1 MNHEY, CDR2 SVGAGI. Trimming took 6 bases from V and 4 from J, leaving 9 bases between them. CDR3 length: 12 amino acids. CDR3 DNA: TGTGCCAGCAGCCAATCTTTCTATGGCTACACCTTC. It yields the protein CASSQSFYGYTF.

The chain's CDR3 is CASSLGARTGVNEQFF. The CDR3 region has the DNA TGCGCCAGCAGCTTGGGGGCACGGACAGGGGTCAATGAGCAGTTCTTC. The chain carries TRBV5-1 and TRBJ2-1; 9 bases fit TRBD1. After removal of 0 bases from V and 6 bases from J, the junction contained 7 bases not matched to a gene. The CDR3 is 16 amino acids. Germline V gene data show CDR1 as SGHRS and CDR2 as YFSETQ.

The CDR3 DNA follows: TGTGCCAGCAGCGTGGGACCGGAGGCCAACAAGTATCAGCCCCAGCATTTT. Encoded protein: CASSVGPEANKYQPQHF. The rearrangement uses TRBV5-6 and TRBJ1-5; maybe TRBD1 (5 bases). V was trimmed by 4 bases and J by 5 bases, leaving 22 bases between them. The CDR3 spans 17 residues. In germline, CDR1 is SGHDT, CDR2 YYEEEE.

The chain uses TRBV7-2 and TRBJ1-2, with D unclear. CDR1 is SGHTA, CDR2 FQGNSA, per germline. This CDR3 has 15 amino acids. Trimming cost V 1 base and J 1 base, with 10 bases left between them. The CDR3 DNA sequence: TGTGCCAGCAGCTTAGTAGGAAACCTTAACTATGGCTACACCTTC. Translated, it gives CASSLVGNLNYGYTF.

The V call is TRBV6-4, the J call TRBJ2-7, with TRBD2 matching over 10 bases. CDR3 length equals 15 residues. The V gene end was trimmed by 11 bases and the J gene end by 6 bases; junction bases not matched to a gene: 16. Germline-derived CDR1 and CDR2 are MRHNA and SNTAGT. CDR3 region: CAGPPERGGRCEQYF. CDR3 DNA sequence: TGTGCCGGCCCCCCTGAGCGGGGGGGCAGGTGCGAGCAGTACTTC.

On this clone itself: This sample includes further DNA sequences coding for the same CDR3. The V call is TRBV5-1, the J call TRBJ1-5; D gene uncertain. The CDR3 is made up of 14 amino acids. The V gene lost 0 bases and the J gene lost 1 base, with 5 bases spanning the gap. Germline CDR1 and CDR2: SGHRS and YFSETQ. CDR3 sequence reads: CASSLGGSNQPQHF. CDR3 sequence (DNA): TGCGCCAGCAGCTTGGGCGGAAGCAATCAGCCCCAGCATTTT.

The chain has TRBV28 and TRBJ1-2, with D tentatively TRBD1 (5 bases). The V gene's germline CDR1 is MDHEN and CDR2 SYDVKM. The CDR3 is made up of 14 amino acids. V was shortened by 6 bases and J by 4 bases, with 15 bases between the two germline ends. The CDR3 here is CASRFQGERYGYTF. The CDR3 bases are TGTGCCAGCAGATTCCAGGGAGAACGCTATGGCTACACCTTC.

This CDR3 reads CASSQGQGATNEKLFF. The CDR3 bases are TGCGCCAGCAGCCAGGGACAGGGGGCAACTAATGAAAAACTGTTTTTT. The chain carries TRBV4-1 and TRBJ1-4; 11 bases match TRBD1. The CDR3 is 16 residues long. Germline V gene lookup returns CDR1 MGHRA and CDR2 YSYEKL. V trimming: 3 bases; J trimming: 0 bases; junction bases outside the gene matches: 0.

This clone showed up just once. This chain uses TRBV7-3 with TRBJ2-5; D remains ambiguous. Germline lookup yields CDR1 SGHTA and CDR2 FQGTGA. The V and J ends lost 0 bases and 2 bases respectively, with 13 bases between them. The CDR3 consists of 16 residues. CDR3: CASSLTVGIRQETQYF. The CDR3 coding sequence is TGTGCCAGCAGCTTAACGGTCGGCATAAGACAAGAGACCCAGTACTTC.

V and J are TRBV4-2 and TRBJ1-2; no clear D gene. Trimming left V 0 bases short and J 8 bases short, with 10 bases between. The CDR3 contains 13 residues. Germline V gene sequence: CDR1 LGHNA, CDR2 YNFKEQ. The CDR3 spells CASSQEEVGGYTF. In nucleotides, the CDR3 is TGTGCCAGCAGCCAAGAAGAGGTGGGCGGCTACACCTTC.

This clone was seen just once. The chain recombines TRBV7-3 with TRBJ2-1; possibly TRBD1 or TRBD2 for D (5 bases each). Germline CDR1 reads SGHTA; CDR2 reads FQGTGA. This CDR3 has 15 residues. Trimming cost V 6 bases and J 0 bases, with 12 bases left between them. For the CDR3, the DNA is TGTGCCAGCAGTTTAGCAGGGAGCTCCTACAATGAGCAGTTCTTC. This sequence encodes CASSLAGSSYNEQFF.

This sequence joins TRBV10-3 and TRBJ1-3; weak D call: TRBD1 (6 bases). This CDR3 has 17 amino acids. In germline, CDR1 is ENHRY, CDR2 SYGVKD. The V gene lost 6 bases and the J gene lost 0 bases, with 18 bases spanning the gap. CDR3 sequence (DNA): TGTGCCATCAGCTCACCCGGGACACTGGGCTCTGGAAACACCATATATTTT. Its translation: CAISSPGTLGSGNTIYF.

The chain has TRBV14 and TRBJ1-2; 7 nucleotides match TRBD1. Per germline, CDR1 SGHDN and CDR2 FVKESK. J lost 3 bases, V lost 5 bases, and 3 bases had no gene match. The CDR3 is 13 residues long. CDR3 loop: CASSDGTDYGYTF. As DNA, the CDR3 is TGTGCCAGCAGCGACGGGACAGACTATGGCTACACCTTC.

This chain connects TRBV7-2 to TRBJ2-7; D might be TRBD1 or TRBD2, each matching 5 bases. The CDR3 sequence is 15 residues long. Per germline, CDR1 SGHTA and CDR2 FQGNSA. Trimming cost V 4 bases and J 6 bases, with 19 bases left between them. CDR3 protein: CASSSPGTTGLEQYF. For the CDR3, the DNA is TGTGCCAGCAGCTCACCAGGGACCACTGGCCTCGAGCAGTACTTC.

This clone is a singleton in its sample. The DNA for the CDR3 is TGTGCCAGCAGCCCGCCCGGGGCGGGGGGCCGCAATGAGCAGTTCTTC. Its protein product is CASSPPGAGGRNEQFF. The gene calls are TRBV9 and TRBJ2-1; the match to TRBD2 covers 8 bases. The CDR3 totals 16 residues. After removal of 4 bases from V and 6 bases from J, the junction contained 12 bases not matched to a gene. CDR1 and CDR2 (germline): SGDLS, YYNGEE.

The rearrangement joins TRBV5-1 to TRBJ2-1; 9 bases fit TRBD2. The CDR3 has 15 amino acids. The V gene end was trimmed by 0 bases and the J gene end by 6 bases; junction bases not matched to a gene: 4. Germline CDR1 and CDR2: SGHRS and YFSETQ. CDR3 amino acids: CASSLALAGRNEQFF. The CDR3 nucleotides are TGCGCCAGCAGCTTGGCACTAGCGGGTCGCAATGAGCAGTTCTTC.

The chain recombines TRBV6-5 with TRBJ2-5; TRBD1 agrees at 10 bases. The end of the DNA aligns better with TRBJ2-7, so the J call may be wrong. From germline, CDR1 is MNHEY and CDR2 SVGAGI. This CDR3 is 15 amino acids long. CDR3 sequence (DNA): TGTGCCAGCAGTCTGGGACAGGGGAAAGCCTACGAGCAGTACTTC. It codes for CASSLGQGKAYEQYF.

V is TRBV6-1 and J is TRBJ2-7; D not certain. Germline V gene data show CDR1 as MNHNS and CDR2 as SASEGT. V lost 5 bases and J lost 1, with 9 bases in between. The CDR3 is 13 residues long. The CDR3 protein is CASSRGRSYEQYF. The CDR3 region has the DNA TGTGCCAGCAGTCGAGGACGGTCCTACGAGCAGTACTTC.

The V gene is TRBV14, the J gene TRBJ1-2; 7 bases are a match to TRBD1. This CDR3 is 13 amino acids long. Germline V gives CDR1 SGHDN, CDR2 FVKESK. The V gene end was trimmed by 10 bases and the J gene end by 7 bases; junction bases not matched to a gene: 12. CDR3 loop: CATSTEGAGGYTF. The CDR3 bases are TGTGCCACCTCGACCGAGGGGGCGGGTGGCTACACCTTC. The full variable domain, its missing parts supplied by reference TRBV14 and TRBJ1-2, is EAGVTQFPSHSVIEKGQTVTLRCDPISGHDNLYWYRRVMGKEIKFLLHFVKESKQDESGMPNNRFLAERTGGTYSTLKVQPAELEDSGVYFCATSTEGAGGYTFGSGTRLTVV.

The chain joins TRBV5-1 to TRBJ2-7; the match to TRBD2 covers 13 bases. CDR3 length: 17 residues. V was pared by 3 bases and J by 1 base, with 7 bases of the junction left unmatched. Germline V gene data show CDR1 as SGHRS and CDR2 as YFSETQ. The CDR3 sequence: CASSSGLAGAYSYEQYF. DNA of the CDR3: TGCGCCAGCAGCTCCGGACTAGCGGGGGCCTATTCCTACGAGCAGTACTTC.

The chain has TRBV10-3 and TRBJ1-2; possible D gene TRBD1, 6 bases. V was clipped by 7 bases and J by 3 bases, with 15 bases between them. This CDR3 comprises 14 residues. Per the germline V gene, CDR1 is ENHRY and CDR2 is SYGVKD. The CDR3 DNA reads as TGTGCCATCAAAGGGGCAGGGGATTACTATGGCTACACCTTC. Translated, it gives CAIKGAGDYYGYTF.

V gene TRBV4-2 combines with J gene TRBJ2-5; 8 bases are shared with TRBD2. The CDR3 runs 18 residues. Per germline, CDR1 LGHNA and CDR2 YNFKEQ. V trimming: 5 bases; J trimming: 1 base; junction bases outside the gene matches: 15. The CDR3 region is CASSERAAGGGTQETQYF. Here the CDR3 DNA reads TGTGCCAGCAGCGAGAGAGCGGCTGGCGGGGGGACCCAAGAGACCCAGTACTTC.

The chain couples TRBV25-1 to TRBJ1-1, with D possibly TRBD1 on 5 matching bases. CDR3 length: 16 amino acids. Looked up from germline, CDR1 is MGHDK and CDR2 is SYGVNS. The V and J ends lost 2 bases and 10 bases respectively, with 23 bases between them. The DNA of the CDR3 is TGTGCCAGCAGTGAACACCCGCAAAACAGGATCTTAGGAGCTTTCTTT. Amino acids: CASSEHPQNRILGAFF.

The chain couples TRBV6-6 to TRBJ2-7; tentative D call: TRBD2 (5 bases). The CDR3 consists of 14 residues. Germline CDR1 MNHNY, CDR2 SVGAGI (reference sequence). V was shortened by 6 bases and J by 0 bases, with 12 bases between the two germline ends. The DNA for the CDR3 is TGTGCCAGCAGAACGGACTTTGCCTCCTACGAGCAGTACTTC. It translates to CASRTDFASYEQYF.

The chain is built from TRBV18 and TRBJ2-1; D remains ambiguous. Germline V gene data show CDR1 as KGHSH and CDR2 as LQKENI. V shed 3 bases and J shed 0 bases, with 9 bases lying between them. This CDR3 is built from 15 residues. The CDR3 DNA sequence: TGTGCCAGCTCACCCAATTATAGCTCCTACAATGAGCAGTTCTTC. It is translated as CASSPNYSSYNEQFF.

This rearrangement joins TRBV27 to TRBJ1-4; TRBD1 might be the D (5 bases). This CDR3 region has 15 residues. Germline values: CDR1 MNHEY, CDR2 SMNVEV (reference sequence). Trimming pared 6 bases from V and 2 bases from J, leaving 13 bases between. CDR3 in amino acids: CASSWLGVTNEKLFF. CDR3 DNA: TGTGCCAGCAGCTGGCTGGGGGTCACTAATGAAAAACTGTTTTTT. Looking up the rest from reference TRBV27 and TRBJ1-4 gives the full variable domain: EAQVTQNPRYLITVTGKKLTVTCSQNMNHEYMSWYRQDPGLGLRQIYYSMNVEVTDKGDVPEGYKVSRKEKRNFPLILESPSPNQTSLYFCASSWLGVTNEKLFFGSGTQLSVL.